This T cell receptor (beta chain) derives from a study of shared clonotypes between healthy human individuals. This CDR3 comprises 14 residues. Trimming shortened V by 10 bases and J by 3 bases, and 17 bases separated the two germline ends. Germline CDR1 reads MDHEN; CDR2 reads SYDVKM. Clones were sequenced by immunoSEQ multiplex PCR, and TCRdb holds only the in-frame ones, with some missing. The sample has 2 million to 2.5 million clones; 80% to 95% are singletons. Concerning this clone: Its specificity is unknown.

Researchers partitioned CD4+ cells into CD45RA+ naive and CD45RA-negative memory subsets. Study outcomes and limitations: The study drew on few donors, limiting represented genetic and exposure-history diversity. Against clonotypes common to all four donors, non-shared ones had lower generation probabilities. Estimated richness values were generally larger in naive subsets than in memory subsets.

The chain has TRBV28 and TRBJ2-3; D may match TRBD1 or TRBD2 (5 bases each). The sequenced material came from naive CD4+ T cells from PBMCs. Documented subset: CD45RA+ positively selected. This sequence originates from a man aged 18 to 35 in good health. Some clones in this sample may be carry-over from other donors' samples. The CDR3 DNA reads TGTGCCACCCGACTAAGGGGTTCGACAGATACGCAGTATTTT. Residues: CATRLRGSTDTQYF.